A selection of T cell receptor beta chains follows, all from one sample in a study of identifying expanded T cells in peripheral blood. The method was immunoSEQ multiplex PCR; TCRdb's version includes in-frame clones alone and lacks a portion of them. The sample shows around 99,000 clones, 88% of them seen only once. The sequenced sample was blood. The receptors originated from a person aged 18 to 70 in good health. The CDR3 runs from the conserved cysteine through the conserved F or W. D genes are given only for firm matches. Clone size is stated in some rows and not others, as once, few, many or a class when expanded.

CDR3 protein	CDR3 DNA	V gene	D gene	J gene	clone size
CASSRWAEGAFF	TGTGCCAGCAGCCGCTGGGCCGAGGGAGCTTTCTTT	TRBV4-2	-	TRBJ1-1	-
CASRSTARSYGYTF	TGTGCCAGCAGATCCACAGCACGCAGCTATGGCTACACCTTC	TRBV28	-	TRBJ1-2	-
CASSNDMNTEAFF	TGTGCCAGCAGTAACGACATGAACACTGAAGCTTTCTTT	TRBV6-5	-	TRBJ1-1	-
CASSLADRGLFFRNTIYF	TGTGCCAGCAGCTTAGCCGACAGGGGATTGTTCTTTAGAAACACCATATATTTT	TRBV28	TRBD1	TRBJ1-3	-
CSARRDEKLFF	TGCAGTGCTAGGAGAGATGAAAAACTGTTTTTT	TRBV20-1	-	TRBJ1-4	-
CASSSDRGGLRNQPQHF	TGTGCCAGCAGCTCCGACAGAGGGGGCCTAAGAAATCAGCCCCAGCATTTT	TRBV7-8	TRBD1	TRBJ1-5	-
CASSFSTTDTQYF	TGCGCCAGCAGCTTTTCTACCACAGATACGCAGTATTTT	TRBV5-1	-	TRBJ2-3	medium-sized
CASSVVASGTTDTQYF	TGTGCCAGCAGCGTAGTTGCGAGCGGAACCACAGATACGCAGTATTTT	TRBV9	-	TRBJ2-3	-
CASSMAGSGNTIYF	TGTGCCAGCAGTATGGCAGGGTCCGGAAACACCATATATTTT	TRBV6-6	-	TRBJ1-3	-
CASSLGLTGTGVTEAFF	TGCGCCAGCAGCTTGGGTTTAACCGGGACAGGGGTGACTGAAGCTTTCTTT	TRBV5-1	TRBD1	TRBJ1-1	-
CSVEDSGNTIYF	TGCAGCGTTGAGGACTCTGGAAACACCATATATTTT	TRBV29-1	-	TRBJ1-3	-
CASSLVSNEQFF	TGTGCCAGCAGCTTGGTTAGTAATGAGCAGTTCTTC	TRBV5-4	-	TRBJ2-1	-
CASRDNPSTAGTEAFF	TGTGCCAGCAGAGACAACCCATCGACAGCCGGCACTGAAGCTTTCTTT	TRBV27	-	TRBJ1-1	-
CASTPGGSSSYEQYF	TGTGCCAGTACCCCGGGCGGGAGTAGCTCCTACGAGCAGTACTTC	TRBV19	TRBD2	TRBJ2-7	-
CASRGSGKGGYTF	TGTGCCAGTCGGGGGTCCGGGAAGGGTGGCTACACCTTC	TRBV9	-	TRBJ1-2	-
CASSEGTPRRGYTF	TGTGCCAGCAGCGAGGGGACACCGCGGAGGGGCTACACCTTC	TRBV9	-	TRBJ1-2	once
CASSSDPRQDQETQYF	TGTGCCAGCAGCTCCGATCCCAGACAGGATCAAGAGACCCAGTACTTC	TRBV5-4	-	TRBJ2-5	-
CASSPWALRQGTDTQYF	TGTGCCAGCAGCCCATGGGCTCTACGGCAGGGCACAGATACGCAGTATTTT	TRBV7-3	-	TRBJ2-3	-
CASRPTGAIYGYTF	TGTGCCAGCAGACCGACAGGGGCAATCTATGGCTACACCTTC	TRBV6-5	TRBD1	TRBJ1-2	once
CASSVSGEGKAFF	TGTGCCAGCAGTGTGTCAGGGGAGGGGAAAGCTTTCTTT	TRBV6-5	-	TRBJ1-1	-
CASSPTGADEAFF	TGTGCCAGCAGCCCCACCGGGGCCGATGAAGCTTTCTTT	TRBV7-8	-	TRBJ1-1	-
CASSSTGARETQYF	TGTGCCAGTAGTTCGACAGGGGCTCGGGAGACCCAGTACTTC	TRBV19	TRBD1	TRBJ2-5	-
CAWSGSNYGYTF	TGTGCCTGGTCTGGGTCTAACTATGGCTACACCTTC	TRBV30	-	TRBJ1-2	few
CASSLADYNSPLHF	TGTGCCAGCAGCTTAGCGGACTATAATTCACCCCTCCACTTT	TRBV11-1	-	TRBJ1-6	few
CASYTRAGANVLTF	TGTGCCAGCTACACACGGGCCGGGGCCAACGTCCTGACTTTC	TRBV18	-	TRBJ2-6	-
CASSPLLFYEQYF	TGTGCCAGCAGCCCCCTGTTATTCTACGAGCAGTACTTC	TRBV4-2	-	TRBJ2-7	-
CASGLVPPGAEAFF	TGTGCTAGTGGTTTGGTACCCCCGGGCGCTGAAGCTTTCTTT	TRBV12-5	-	TRBJ1-1	-
CASSLGQTEAFF	TGTGCCAGCAGCTTAGGTCAAACTGAAGCTTTCTTT	TRBV11-3	-	TRBJ1-1	-
CASSLGETGGIEAFF	TGTGCCAGCAGCTTGGGTGAGACAGGGGGCATTGAAGCTTTCTTT	TRBV5-5	TRBD1	TRBJ1-1	few
CASSQSRGSGNTIYF	TGTGCCAGCAGCCAAAGTCGGGGTTCTGGAAACACCATATATTTT	TRBV7-9	-	TRBJ1-3	-
CASSERGQPQHF	TGTGCCAGCAGTGAGCGGGGTCAGCCCCAGCATTTT	TRBV2	-	TRBJ1-5	-
CASSEPETFYGYTF	TGTGCCAGCAGTGAGCCTGAGACCTTCTATGGCTACACCTTC	TRBV25-1	-	TRBJ1-2	-
CASSYQRGTGRDGYTF	TGTGCCAGCAGTTACCAGCGCGGGACAGGGAGGGATGGCTACACCTTC	TRBV6-5	TRBD1	TRBJ1-2	-
CASSLLSGNQPQHF	TGTGCCAGCAGTTTACTGTCGGGCAATCAGCCCCAGCATTTT	TRBV27	-	TRBJ1-5	-
CASSSPLNEQFF	TGTGCCAGCAGTTCTCCCCTCAATGAGCAGTTCTTC	TRBV28	-	TRBJ2-1	-
CASSYRGETQYF	TGTGCCAGCAGTTATCGGGGGGAGACCCAGTACTTC	TRBV6-5	-	TRBJ2-5	-
CASSESRGDSGNTIYF	TGCGCCAGCAGTGAGTCAAGGGGTGACTCTGGAAACACCATATATTTT	TRBV10-1	-	TRBJ1-3	-
CASSLGTNPSEQYF	TGTGCCAGCAGCTTAGGGACGAACCCTAGTGAGCAGTACTTC	TRBV5-5	-	TRBJ2-7	-
CASSPARDTSNYGYTF	TGTGCCAGCAGTCCCGCCCGGGACACCTCTAACTATGGCTACACCTTC	TRBV28	-	TRBJ1-2	-
CASSTQLNTGELFF	TGTGCCAGCAGCACACAGCTGAACACCGGGGAGCTGTTTTTT	TRBV5-8	-	TRBJ2-2	-
CAWSEGYEQYF	TGTGCCTGGAGTGAGGGCTACGAGCAGTACTTC	TRBV30	-	TRBJ2-7	-
CASSTRTGIQETQYF	TGTGCCAGCAGCACCCGGACAGGGATCCAAGAGACCCAGTACTTC	TRBV11-2	TRBD1	TRBJ2-5	once
CASSQEQRVSEAFF	TGCGCCAGCAGCCAAGAGCAAAGGGTGAGTGAAGCTTTCTTT	TRBV4-1	-	TRBJ1-1	-